These 21 T cell receptor beta chains were all obtained from the same sample, sequenced in a study of identical twins. From the 5' RACE reads, TCRdb called clonotypes with MiXCR, one entry per CDR3 protein. Of nearly 900,000 distinct CDR3 sequences listed, 9% to 15% are singletons. The sample was also reused in another study, on yellow fever vaccine responses in identical twins.

Material: PBMCs. The receptor set was obtained from a woman under 30 in good health.

This clonotype has a count of ten or more. This chain connects TRBV6-1 to TRBJ2-2; 12 positions match TRBD1. CDR1 and CDR2 from the germline V gene are MNHNS and SASEGT. V was clipped by 6 bases and J by 7 bases; unmatched bases: 9. The CDR3 is 16 residues long. The CDR3 DNA follows: TGTGCCAGCAGCCCCCAGGGGACAGGGGGCATCGGGGAGCTGTTTTTT. Translating gives CASSPQGTGGIGELFF.

This clonotype came up many times. The chain carries TRBV29-1 and TRBJ1-2; weak D call: TRBD1 (6 bases). V lost 7 bases and J 3 bases, leaving 18 bases between the germline ends. CDR3 length: 14 residues. Per germline, CDR1 SQVTM and CDR2 ANQGSEA. The CDR3 protein is CSAGPSRQDYGYTF. The DNA for the CDR3 is TGCAGCGCCGGCCCCTCAAGACAGGACTATGGCTACACCTTC.

Details on this clonotype: At one end, the junction sequence differs from germline, possibly due to a read error. The CDR3 protein is CASSVPPMDTQYF. The CDR3 DNA follows: TGTGCCAGCAGCGTGCCCCCGATGGATACGCAGTACTTT. The chain has TRBV7-3 and TRBJ2-3; D is unresolved. The CDR3 spans 13 residues. CDR1 is SGHTA, CDR2 FQGTGA, per germline.

V and J are TRBV5-1 and TRBJ1-6; 9 bases fit TRBD1. The CDR3 contains 16 residues. The V gene's germline CDR1 is SGHRS and CDR2 YFSETQ. J gave up 4 bases and V 4 bases, and 6 bases lay outside the gene matches. CDR3 coding DNA: TGCGCCAGCAGCCGGACAGGGGATGGATATAATTCACCCCTCCACTTT. It yields the protein CASSRTGDGYNSPLHF.

The chain uses TRBV10-3 and TRBJ2-7; D possibly corresponds to TRBD1 (6 bases). Per germline, CDR1 ENHRY and CDR2 SYGVKD. The CDR3 sequence is 12 residues long. The V end lost 10 bases, the J end lost 1 base, and 11 bases lay between the germline ends. The CDR3 DNA reads TGTGCCACCAGGGGCGGGTCCTACGAGCAGTACTTC. Translation gives CATRGGSYEQYF.

The table lists this clonotype with many counts. This chain joins TRBV20-1 and TRBJ1-6; no firm D call. The CDR3 runs to 13 residues. Germline-derived CDR1 and CDR2 are DFQATT and SNEGSKA (reference sequence). V lost 6 bases and J lost 6, with 12 bases in between. The chain's CDR3 is CSAPIGSNSPLHF. CDR3 DNA sequence: TGCAGTGCCCCCATAGGGTCTAATTCACCCCTCCACTTT.

This clonotype was found a few times. V and J are TRBV28 and TRBJ2-7; D uncertain. Germline assignment: CDR1 MDHEN and CDR2 SYDVKM. CDR3 length equals 13 residues. The germline V and J ends were trimmed by 4 bases and 0 bases, with 7 bases remaining between them. The DNA of the CDR3 is TGTGCCAGCAGTTGGCGGAACTCCTACGAGCAGTACTTC. Amino acids: CASSWRNSYEQYF.

This clonotype appeared a few times. This rearrangement joins TRBV5-1 to TRBJ2-1, with D unresolved. This CDR3 spans 17 amino acids. Germline assignment: CDR1 SGHRS and CDR2 YFSETQ. Trimming stripped 4 bases from V and 3 bases from J, with 20 bases between. The CDR3 reads CASSVEEQRWGYNEQFF. For the CDR3, the DNA is TGCGCCAGCAGCGTCGAAGAACAGAGGTGGGGCTACAATGAGCAGTTCTTC.

There are a few counts of this clonotype. The rearrangement joins TRBV20-1 to TRBJ1-1, with 9 nucleotides matching TRBD1. CDR1 and CDR2 from the germline V gene are DFQATT and SNEGSKA (reference sequence). CDR3 length equals 14 residues. The junction had 8 bases not matched to a gene; V was cut back by 4 bases and J by 5 bases. This CDR3 reads CSATPTGGLTEAFF. The CDR3 DNA reads as TGCAGTGCTACCCCAACAGGGGGCTTAACTGAAGCTTTCTTT.

This chain joins TRBV29-1 and TRBJ1-5, with 7 bases aligning to TRBD1. The CDR3 length is 13 residues. J gave up 4 bases and V 6 bases, and 6 bases lay outside the gene matches. Germline V gene lookup returns CDR1 SQVTM and CDR2 ANQGSEA. The CDR3 spells CSVQQGNNQPQHF. The DNA of the CDR3 is TGCAGCGTGCAACAGGGGAATAATCAGCCCCAGCATTTT.

This sequence joins TRBV6-5 and TRBJ1-1; 7 positions agree with TRBD1. The germline V gene encodes CDR1 MNHEY and CDR2 SVGAGI. V shed 2 bases and J 2 bases; nucleotides not matched to a gene: 8. The CDR3 runs 16 residues. The CDR3 DNA is TGTGCCAGCAGTTACGCAACTTACAGGGGAAACACTGAAGCTTTCTTT. Residues: CASSYATYRGNTEAFF.

The V call is TRBV12-3 or TRBV12-4, the J call TRBJ2-3, with TRBD1 as a possible D gene (5 bases). The CDR3 length is 12 residues. V was pared by 6 bases and J by 14 bases, with 18 bases between. CDR3 coding DNA: TGTGCCAGCAGCACAGACAGACACGGGCGGTATTTT. Its protein product is CASSTDRHGRYF.

J is TRBJ2-7 and V is TRBV7-8, with 12 bases fitting TRBD2. CDR3 length equals 14 residues. The germline CDR1 and CDR2 sequences are SGHVS and FQNEAQ. V shed 1 base, J shed 6 bases, and the junction held 1 base outside the gene matches. In DNA, the CDR3 is TGTGCCAGCAGCTTAGGACTAGCGGGAGTCGAGCAGTACTTC. It is translated as CASSLGLAGVEQYF.

The chain is built from TRBV5-1 and TRBJ2-7, with D maybe TRBD2 (6 bases). Trimming removed 6 bases from V and 2 bases from J, with 27 bases in between. The CDR3 has 18 residues. The germline CDR1 and CDR2 sequences are SGHRS and YFSETQ. CDR3: CASTPEGGGPTVAYEQYF. CDR3 bases: TGCGCCAGCACCCCCGAGGGCGGAGGGCCGACTGTTGCCTACGAGCAGTACTTC.

The chain couples TRBV7-9 to TRBJ1-2; tentatively, D is TRBD1 (5 bases). The CDR3 contains 15 residues. Deletions cut 5 bases from V and 2 bases from J, with 15 bases between. In germline, CDR1 is SEHNR, CDR2 FQNEAQ (reference sequence). The CDR3 DNA sequence: TGTGCCAGCAGCCCCCGCGGTGACAGAAACTATGGCTACACCTTC. It encodes CASSPRGDRNYGYTF. The full variable domain, its missing parts supplied by reference TRBV7-9 and TRBJ1-2, is DTGVSQNPRHKITKRGQNVTFRCDPISEHNRLYWYRQTLGQGPEFLTYFQNEAQLEKSRLLSDRFSAERPKGSFSTLEIQRTEQGDSAMYLCASSPRGDRNYGYTFGSGTRLTVV.

This clonotype was detected many times. The J gene is TRBJ2-1, the V gene TRBV6-5; D call uncertain. With 8 bases removed from V and 1 base from J, the gap between germline ends came to 9 bases. The CDR3 is 13 amino acids. CDR1 is MNHEY and CDR2 is SVGAGI in the germline V gene. The DNA for the CDR3 is TGTGCCAGCGGTTTAGGGTCCTACAATGAGCAGTTCTTC. This codes for CASGLGSYNEQFF.

Points on this clonotype: The junction does not match germline at one end; this may be a read error. The V call is TRBV28, the J call TRBJ2-5; no reliable D call. CDR1 MDHEN and CDR2 SYDVKM come from the germline V gene. The CDR3 totals 12 residues. The CDR3 reads CASSLGLRRVHF. DNA for the CDR3: TGTGCCAGCAGTTTAGGTCTACGACGAGTTCACTTC.

The sample holds a few counts of this clonotype. This chain joins TRBV28 and TRBJ1-1; D may be TRBD1 (5 bases). This CDR3 region has 13 residues. V shed 6 bases and J shed 5 bases, with 13 bases lying between them. Germline lookup yields CDR1 MDHEN and CDR2 SYDVKM. The CDR3 protein is CASSPRKGTEAFF. For the CDR3, the DNA is TGTGCCAGCAGCCCACGAAAGGGGACTGAAGCTTTCTTT.

The chain couples TRBV12-3 or TRBV12-4 to TRBJ1-2; D is perhaps TRBD1 (6 bases). The V end lost 2 bases, the J end lost 8 bases, and 18 bases lay between the germline ends. The CDR3 contains 15 residues. The CDR3 region is CASSLNRGGFRGYTF. CDR3 DNA sequence: TGTGCCAGCAGTTTAAATAGGGGGGGCTTTAGGGGCTACACCTTC.

The chain recombines TRBV3-1 with TRBJ2-5; 13 bases align to TRBD2. Per the germline V gene, CDR1 is LGHDT and CDR2 is YNNKEL (reference sequence). The CDR3 totals 15 residues. Losses at the gene ends were 5 bases for V and 1 base for J; bases not matched to a gene: 1. The CDR3 protein is CASSTSGGAQETQYF. The DNA for the CDR3 is TGTGCCAGCAGCACTAGCGGGGGGGCCCAAGAGACCCAGTACTTC.

This clonotype showed up just a few times. The chain is built from TRBV5-5 and TRBJ2-7; 14 nucleotides match TRBD2. V shed 2 bases and J 2 bases; nucleotides not matched to a gene: 6. The CDR3 loop spans 17 amino acids. The germline gives CDR1 SGHKS, CDR2 YYEKEE (reference sequence). CDR3 residues: CASSFGTSGSLPYEQYF. CDR3 in DNA: TGTGCCAGCAGCTTCGGGACTAGCGGGAGTCTCCCCTACGAGCAGTACTTC.